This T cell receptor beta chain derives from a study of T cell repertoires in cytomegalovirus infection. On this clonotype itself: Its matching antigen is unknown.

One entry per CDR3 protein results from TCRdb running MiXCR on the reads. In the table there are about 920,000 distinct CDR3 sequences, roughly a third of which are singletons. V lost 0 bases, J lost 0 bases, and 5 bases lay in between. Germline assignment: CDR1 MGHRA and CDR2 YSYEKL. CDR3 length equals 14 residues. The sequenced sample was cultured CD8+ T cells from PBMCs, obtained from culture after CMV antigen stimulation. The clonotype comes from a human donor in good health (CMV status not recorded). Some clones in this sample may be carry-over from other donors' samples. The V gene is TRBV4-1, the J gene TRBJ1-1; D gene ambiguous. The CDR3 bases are TGCGCCAGCAGCCAAGATCAAGTGAACACTGAAGCTTTCTTT. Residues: CASSQDQVNTEAFF.